The rows below give T cell receptor beta chains drawn from one sample of a study of shared clonotypes between healthy human individuals. Only in-frame clones appear in the TCRdb table, and some are missing; sequencing was by immunoSEQ multiplex PCR. In the table there are some 600,000 clones, approximately 96% of which are singletons. Sequences were obtained from naive CD8+ T cells sorted from blood. These receptors were collected from a woman younger than 45 in good health. The CDR3 runs from the conserved cysteine through the conserved F or W. The D gene is left open where the match is weak. The listing skips clone size in some rows; elsewhere it reads once, few, many or a size class.

abundance	v_gene	d_gene	len	j_gene	CDR3aa	CDR3nt
-	TRBV27	-	13	TRBJ2-7	CASSRTVSYEQYF	TGTGCCAGCAGCCGGACGGTCTCCTACGAGCAGTACTTC
-	TRBV7-8	-	19	TRBJ2-6	CASSLSSRTRYSGANVLTF	TGTGCCAGCAGCTTAAGTTCCAGGACACGGTACTCTGGGGCCAACGTCCTGACTTTC
-	TRBV2	-	15	TRBJ2-1	CANEQRGGLYNEQFF	TGTGCCAACGAACAGAGGGGCGGGCTCTACAATGAGCAGTTCTTC
-	TRBV27	-	16	TRBJ1-1	CASSLGPGGGDTEAFF	TGTGCCAGCAGTTTGGGACCAGGCGGGGGGGACACTGAAGCTTTCTTT
-	TRBV2	-	15	TRBJ2-2	CASTRDGPMTGELFF	TGTGCCAGCACCCGGGACGGACCCATGACCGGGGAGCTGTTTTTT
-	TRBV28	-	12	TRBJ2-1	CASSLGAEGRFF	TGTGCCAGCAGTTTAGGCGCCGAAGGGCGGTTCTTC
-	TRBV2	-	16	TRBJ2-7	CASSEIGGAGDYEQYF	TGTGCCAGCAGTGAAATTGGGGGGGCGGGAGACTACGAGCAGTACTTC
-	TRBV5-1	-	14	TRBJ1-1	CASSLEPGHTEAFF	TGCGCCAGCAGCTTGGAACCGGGTCACACTGAAGCTTTCTTT
-	TRBV27	TRBD2	16	TRBJ2-7	CASSFSGRQSSYEQYF	TGTGCCAGCAGTTTTAGCGGGAGGCAGAGCTCCTACGAGCAGTACTTC
-	TRBV27	-	13	TRBJ2-1	CASSPGQHNEQFF	TGTGCCAGCAGCCCCGGACAGCACAATGAGCAGTTCTTC
-	TRBV5-4	TRBD1	18	TRBJ1-6	CASSLLGTGNSYNSPLHF	TGTGCCAGCAGCTTGTTGGGGACAGGGAACTCCTATAATTCACCCCTCCACTTT
-	TRBV19	-	14	TRBJ2-7	CASSTGTGAYEQYF	TGTGCCAGTAGCACAGGGACGGGGGCCTACGAGCAGTACTTC
-	TRBV20-1	-	11	TRBJ2-1	CSVHRDNEQFF	TGCAGTGTCCACAGGGACAATGAGCAGTTCTTC
-	TRBV6-5	-	14	TRBJ2-5	CASSYGPATETQYF	TGTGCCAGCAGTTATGGGCCAGCCACGGAGACCCAGTACTTC
-	TRBV6-8	-	13	TRBJ1-5	CASRSTSNQPQHF	TGTGCCAGCAGGTCCACAAGCAATCAGCCCCAGCATTTT
-	TRBV7-9	TRBD1	16	TRBJ2-1	CASSLGTGQAENEQFF	TGTGCCAGCAGCTTAGGCACCGGACAGGCTGAGAATGAGCAGTTCTTC
-	TRBV6-5	-	13	TRBJ2-3	CASRQDITDTQYF	TGTGCCAGCAGACAGGACATCACAGATACGCAGTATTTT
-	TRBV4-1	-	17	TRBJ1-5	CASSQDWAGVSNQPQHF	TGCGCCAGCAGCCAAGATTGGGCAGGGGTGAGCAATCAGCCCCAGCATTTT
-	TRBV28	-	13	TRBJ2-3	CASSPARTDTQYF	TGTGCCAGCAGCCCCGCCCGCACAGATACGCAGTATTTT
-	TRBV4-2	-	17	TRBJ2-3	CASSQGMEGLGTDTQYF	TGTGCCAGCAGCCAAGGTATGGAGGGTCTAGGCACAGATACGCAGTATTTT
-	TRBV6-1	TRBD1	16	TRBJ2-7	CASSEYSDRGSYEQYF	TGTGCCAGCAGTGAATATTCCGACAGGGGGTCCTACGAGCAGTACTTC
-	TRBV4-1	TRBD2	16	TRBJ2-7	CASSQGSGRGPYEQYF	TGCGCCAGCAGCCAAGGTAGCGGGAGAGGGCCCTACGAGCAGTACTTC
-	TRBV6-4	-	13	TRBJ2-1	CASSVVVGNEQFF	TGTGCCAGCAGTGTGGTTGTTGGCAATGAGCAGTTCTTC
-	TRBV16	-	15	TRBJ2-2	CASSPSSGVGGELFF	TGTGCCAGCAGTCCAAGCTCCGGGGTTGGCGGGGAGCTGTTTTTT
once	TRBV7-2	TRBD2	16	TRBJ2-7	CASSLALSGRGYEQYF	TGTGCCAGCAGCTTAGCCCTTAGCGGGAGGGGCTACGAGCAGTACTTC
-	TRBV5-6	-	14	TRBJ1-2	CASRSHGGDYGYTF	TGTGCCAGCAGGTCCCACGGGGGAGACTATGGCTACACCTTC
-	TRBV7-8	-	15	TRBJ1-2	CASSPGRGSGYGYTF	TGTGCCAGCAGCCCGGGGCGGGGGTCTGGCTATGGCTACACCTTC
-	TRBV4-1	-	12	TRBJ1-1	CASSHTGAEAFF	TGCGCCAGCAGCCACACAGGAGCAGAAGCTTTCTTT
-	TRBV11-2	-	15	TRBJ2-7	CASSPFSGLADEQYF	TGTGCCAGCAGCCCATTCTCCGGGCTAGCAGACGAGCAGTACTTC
once	TRBV27	TRBD1	13	TRBJ1-1	CASSLAGGTEAFF	TGTGCCAGCAGCTTAGCAGGGGGCACTGAAGCTTTCTTT
-	TRBV28	TRBD2	14	TRBJ2-1	CASKPGLAYNEQFF	TGTGCCAGCAAACCGGGACTAGCTTACAATGAGCAGTTCTTC
-	TRBV19	-	14	TRBJ2-7	CASSIGGISYEQYF	TGTGCCAGTAGTATAGGGGGGATCTCCTACGAGCAGTACTTC
-	TRBV27	-	15	TRBJ2-5	CASSWTHGVRETQYF	TGTGCCAGCAGTTGGACTCACGGAGTACGAGAGACCCAGTACTTC
-	TRBV27	TRBD2	15	TRBJ2-5	CASSFSGRLQETQYF	TGTGCCAGCAGTTTTAGCGGGAGGCTCCAAGAGACCCAGTACTTC
-	TRBV28	-	14	TRBJ1-5	CASSLLRGNQPQHF	TGTGCCAGCAGTTTACTCCGGGGCAATCAGCCCCAGCATTTT
-	TRBV28	TRBD1	18	TRBJ2-7	CASSSIPGTGVKSYEQYF	TGTGCCAGCAGTTCCATCCCCGGGACAGGGGTTAAATCCTACGAGCAGTACTTC
-	TRBV5-4	-	14	TRBJ1-2	CASSTGQGGDGYTF	TGTGCCAGCAGCACAGGGCAGGGAGGCGATGGCTACACCTTC
-	TRBV6-1	-	11	TRBJ2-7	CASRGIYEQYF	TGTGCCAGCAGAGGGATTTACGAGCAGTACTTC
-	TRBV28	TRBD2	18	TRBJ2-7	CASSSNLQTSGRSYEQYF	TGTGCCAGCAGTTCCAACCTCCAAACCAGCGGGAGGTCCTACGAGCAGTACTTC
-	TRBV15	TRBD2	15	TRBJ2-1	CATSTPGLAGQEQFF	TGTGCCACCAGTACGCCGGGACTAGCGGGACAGGAGCAGTTCTTC
-	TRBV19	TRBD1	15	TRBJ2-1	CASASGQGIQYEQFF	TGTGCCAGTGCGAGCGGACAGGGTATTCAGTATGAGCAGTTCTTC
-	TRBV27	-	16	TRBJ1-2	CASSSLGTVLNYGYTF	TGTGCCAGCAGTTCGCTAGGCACTGTTCTTAACTATGGCTACACCTTC
-	TRBV2	-	15	TRBJ2-7	CASKRGGLPPVEQYF	TGTGCCAGCAAGCGTGGCGGTCTCCCGCCGGTCGAGCAGTACTTC
-	TRBV14	-	14	TRBJ2-7	CASSPRYREYEQYF	TGTGCCAGCAGCCCTCGATACAGGGAGTACGAGCAGTACTTC
-	TRBV18	-	13	TRBJ2-1	CASSWGDSPEQFF	TGTGCCAGCTCATGGGGGGACTCCCCCGAGCAGTTCTTC
-	TRBV9	TRBD2	16	TRBJ2-1	CASSAGGTISYNEQFF	TGTGCCAGCAGCGCGGGTGGGACTATCTCCTACAATGAGCAGTTCTTC
-	TRBV29-1	-	16	TRBJ2-3	CSGGPGQEGSTDTQYF	TGCAGCGGAGGTCCCGGGCAGGAGGGTAGCACAGATACGCAGTATTTT
-	TRBV29-1	TRBD2	15	TRBJ2-1	CSVEGGGRALNEQFF	TGCAGCGTTGAAGGGGGCGGGAGGGCCTTAAATGAGCAGTTCTTC
once	TRBV14	-	14	TRBJ1-1	CASTPGQMNTEAFF	TGTGCCAGCACCCCAGGGCAGATGAACACTGAAGCTTTCTTT
-	TRBV11-2	-	14	TRBJ2-7	CASSLETPSYEQYF	TGTGCCAGCAGCCTAGAGACCCCTTCCTACGAGCAGTACTTC
-	TRBV27	TRBD2	15	TRBJ2-3	CASSPLAASTDTQYF	TGTGCCAGCAGTCCTCTAGCGGCCAGCACAGATACGCAGTATTTT
-	TRBV29-1	-	13	TRBJ2-1	CSVDLADNNEQFF	TGCAGCGTTGATTTAGCGGACAACAATGAGCAGTTCTTC
-	TRBV14	-	13	TRBJ1-2	CASSQDANYGYTF	TGTGCCAGCAGCCAAGACGCTAACTATGGCTACACCTTC
-	TRBV28	-	14	TRBJ1-1	CASSWTRGNTEAFF	TGTGCCAGCAGTTGGACCAGGGGGAACACTGAAGCTTTCTTT
-	TRBV28	-	17	TRBJ1-2	CASSSYASARGYYGYTF	TGTGCCAGCAGCTCCTATGCGTCAGCGAGGGGCTACTATGGCTACACCTTC
-	TRBV28	-	13	TRBJ2-4	CASSFASENIQYF	TGTGCCAGCAGTTTCGCCTCGGAAAACATTCAGTACTTC
once	TRBV27	TRBD2	15	TRBJ2-3	CASSAGTSGTDTQYF	TGTGCCAGCAGTGCCGGGACTAGCGGTACAGATACGCAGTATTTT
-	TRBV7-9	TRBD1	16	TRBJ2-1	CASSLGHRGKRNEQFF	TGTGCCAGCAGCTTAGGGCACAGGGGGAAGAGGAATGAGCAGTTCTTC
-	TRBV27	TRBD2	16	TRBJ2-1	CASSFVLAGGADEQFF	TGTGCCAGCAGTTTTGTACTAGCGGGAGGGGCGGATGAGCAGTTCTTC
-	TRBV4-1	-	18	TRBJ1-1	CASSQGGLRISMNTEAFF	TGCGCCAGCAGCCAAGGGGGGTTACGGATCTCTATGAACACTGAAGCTTTCTTT